This TCR beta chain is from a study of control samples from healthy donors and cancer patients. Produced via immunoSEQ multiplex PCR; TCRdb's table is partial and in-frame only. This table holds tens of thousands of clones, approximately 93% found once. This clonotype originated in a woman under 40 in good health. Sequencing input: blood.

The CDR3 DNA follows: TGTGCCAGCACCCTGGGACAAACCTATAATTCACCCCTCCACTTT. It yields the protein CASTLGQTYNSPLHF. The chain combines TRBV2 with TRBJ1-6; D is possibly TRBD1 (6 bases). The CDR3 is made up of 15 amino acids. With 7 bases removed from V and 2 bases from J, the gap between germline ends came to 12 bases. Per germline, CDR1 SNHLY and CDR2 FYNNEI.